This T cell receptor beta chain was documented in a study of shared clonotypes between healthy human individuals. Clones were read by immunoSEQ multiplex PCR, and TCRdb kept only the in-frame ones, dropping some. This table has about 1,500,000 clones, roughly 96% appearing once. Donors, healthy HIV-negative adults, lacked recent acute infections or vaccinations. CDR1 LNHDA and CDR2 SQIVND come from the germline V gene (reference sequence). This CDR3 is built from 16 residues. The V gene lost 0 bases and the J gene lost 10 bases, with 21 bases spanning the gap. This sequence originates from a man aged 25 to 40 in good health. Sequencing used naive CD4+ T cells sorted from blood. Subset in this sample: CD45RA+ positively selected. The chain combines TRBV19 with TRBJ2-5, with D possibly matching TRBD2 (5 bases). The CDR3 sequence is CASSIELASAERVQYF. The CDR3 DNA is TGTGCCAGTAGTATAGAATTGGCGAGCGCCGAGAGGGTCCAGTACTTC.